This T cell receptor beta chain emerged from a study of shared clonotypes between healthy human individuals (dated by TCRdb to the early 2020s). For context, the study as a whole: A couple of women and a few men aged 18 to 49 years were included in the cohort. Blood TCR repertoires of about 5 healthy adults were deeply sequenced to estimate repertoire size and the extent of clonotype sharing between individuals. To increase sequencing depth and limit assay-specific biases, TCR repertoire library preparation and sequencing were carried out by different laboratories using diverse techniques. Between about 0.85 and 9.5 billion PBMCs per donor were obtained by leukapheresis.

The donors were healthy, HIV-negative adults who had no recently reported acute infections or vaccinations. Every donor was a Caucasian adult residing in Nashville, Tennessee, USA. For unsorted samples, 90 million or so PBMCs were counted and genomic DNA was extracted with the QIAamp DNA Blood Mini kit. Blood was collected by leukapheresis, and PBMCs were isolated by Ficoll-Histopaque density gradient centrifugation and then cryopreserved in liquid nitrogen vapor phase. Overall study results and their limits: Pairwise subsampling indicated that sequencing depth was expected to affect the degree of clonotype sharing among donors. Because the study included a small number of donors, the genetic and exposure-history diversity represented was limited. Only blood was sampled, and tissue TCR repertoires likely differ from those in blood.

At the junction V is shortened by 0 bases and J by 2 bases, with 9 bases in between. CDR3 length: 15 amino acids, cysteine to phenylalanine. The sequence is cut down to CDR3 DNA, 45 bases in frame from base 1. CDR1 SGHNT and CDR2 YYREEE were looked up in the germline V gene (reference sequence). Using the deep immunoSEQ assay, multiplex PCR amplified TCR CDR3 regions from genomic DNA. For each cell subset, the extracted genomic DNA was distributed evenly across all wells of several immunoSEQ 96-well plates, and each plate served as one replicate. For unsorted PBMC, around 310 ng of genomic DNA, equivalent to 30,000 to 35,000 T cell genomes, went into each replicate PCR. Genomic DNA from unsorted PBMC was sequenced over ten immunoSEQ deep assay plates. Purified libraries were measured with a Qubit 3.0 fluorometer, size-checked on a Bioanalyzer 2100, and measured again with the KAPA Library Quantification kit. A separate single-read 150-cycle Illumina NextSeq 550 flow cell was used to sequence each immunoSEQ 96-well plate. Processing in the source paper ran as follows. The immunoSEQ output contained only junctional sequences without quality scores, so filtering could not match that applied to full-length reads. To assign V/J genes and CDR3, sequences were annotated against IMGT germline references using PyIR, a Python wrapper for IgBLAST v1.9. Reads were removed for weak V/J assignments (E-value above 1e-6), missing CDR3, stop codons, out-of-frame junctions, or ambiguous translated residues. V3J clonotypes were defined as sequences sharing the same inferred V gene, J gene, and CDR3 amino acid sequence. Percentage overlap between repertoires was computed as shared unique clonotypes divided by the size of the smaller repertoire. RTK rarefaction, the Chao1 estimator, and Recon v2.1 estimates of unobserved clonotypes were used to assess repertoire richness. As stored in TCRdb, this immuneACCESS dataset retains in-frame rearrangements with V and J assigned. A fraction of the clones does not appear; measured against another copy, unresolved V genes explain less than half of the discrepancy, and the remainder lacks a known reason. V and J calls and clone size follow that table, whereas D and trimming were derived from the DNA. Within this sample are 470,000 or so clones, with around 73% of them counted one time only. Approximately 12% of the sample lies in the top ten.

A note on this clone: Its antigen target is currently unknown. Nothing much larger sits one base from this clone, and base qualities are not available.

The source of this sequence is a woman between 40 and 50 years old in good health. Some clones in this sample may be carry-over from other donors' samples. The rearrangement combines TRBV5-4 with TRBJ1-3; TRBD1 could be the D gene, as 6 bases match. Input material: PBMCs. CDR3 region: CASSLGGRPGNTIYF. The sequenced DNA is TGTGCCAGCAGCTTGGGGGGGCGCCCTGGAAACACCATATATTTT.